Shown below are 26 T cell receptor beta chains from a single sample sequenced in a study of human T cells and chemical hapten exposure. Time point in this sample: patch test 2, 6 weeks after DPC sensitization. Stated treatment: therapeutic diphenylcyclopropenone sensitization with weekly scalp DPC. TCRdb independently ran MiXCR on the RACE reads; one entry per CDR3 protein. The sample lists more than 70,000 distinct CDR3 sequences, around 10% seen once, with roughly 1.4% in the top ten. Source: whole blood, taken in connection with sensitization to the hapten diphenylcyclopropenone (DPC). These receptors came from a man aged 18 to 35 with alopecia areata. Some clones in this sample may be carry-over from other donors' samples.

This sequence joins TRBV29-1 and TRBJ1-1, with D possibly matching TRBD1 (5 bases). CDR3 length: 12 residues. Deletions cut 5 bases from V and 2 bases from J, with 9 bases between. The V gene's germline CDR1 is SQVTM and CDR2 ANQGSEA. The DNA for the CDR3 is TGCAGCGTTTGGGGACCTAACACTGAAGCTTTCTTT. Protein: CSVWGPNTEAFF. The full variable domain, rest sourced from reference TRBV29-1 and TRBJ1-1, is SAVISQKPSRDICQRGTSLTIQCQVDSQVTMMFWYRQQPGQSLTLIATANQGSEATYESGFVIDKFPISRPNLTFSTLTVSNMSPEDSSIYLCSVWGPNTEAFFGQGTRLTVV.

The rearrangement links TRBV3-1 to TRBJ2-3; D gene uncertain. Germline V gene sequence: CDR1 LGHDT, CDR2 YNNKEL (reference sequence). This CDR3 has 15 amino acids. Trimming took off 4 bases at V and 2 bases at J, with 13 bases between the two ends. As DNA, the CDR3 is TGTGCCAGCAGCCCGAGGACCTCGTACACAGATACGCAGTATTTT. Its translation is CASSPRTSYTDTQYF.

This sequence joins TRBV7-9 and TRBJ2-3; weak D call: TRBD1 (5 bases). The CDR3 runs to 13 residues. Germline values: CDR1 SEHNR, CDR2 FQNEAQ (reference sequence). The V end lost 2 bases, the J end lost 5 bases, and 8 bases lay between the germline ends. CDR3 sequence (DNA): TGTGCCAGCAGCTTAAGCCAGGGAGATACGCAGTATTTT. Its translation: CASSLSQGDTQYF.

This clonotype occurred a few times. The V and J genes are TRBV7-9 and TRBJ1-1; D is uncertain. Germline CDR1 and CDR2: SEHNR and FQNEAQ (reference sequence). V dropped 4 bases and J dropped 1 base, with 10 bases sitting between them. The CDR3 is 14 residues long. The CDR3 protein is CASSSLLGNTEAFF. In DNA, the CDR3 is TGTGCCAGCAGCTCCCTCTTAGGGAACACTGAAGCTTTCTTT.

The J gene is TRBJ2-5, the V gene TRBV29-1; weak D call: TRBD1 (6 bases). The CDR3 has 13 amino acids. The germline V and J ends were trimmed by 0 bases and 5 bases, with 10 bases remaining between them. Germline CDR1 and CDR2: SQVTM and ANQGSEA. CDR3: CSVEDGGVETQYF. As DNA, the CDR3 is TGCAGCGTTGAAGATGGGGGCGTGGAGACCCAGTACTTC.

The rearrangement joins TRBV7-3 to TRBJ2-3; 8 nucleotides align to TRBD2. The germline CDR1 and CDR2 sequences are SGHTA and FQGTGA. The CDR3 runs to 17 residues. The trim removed 5 bases at V and 2 bases at J, leaving 12 bases unmatched. As DNA, the CDR3 is TGTGCCAGCAGCCCTACTTGGGCGGGGGGCCCCACAGATACGCAGTATTTT. Protein: CASSPTWAGGPTDTQYF. The variable domain in full, with the rest retrieved from reference TRBV7-3 and TRBJ2-3, is GAGVSQTPSNKVTEKGKYVELRCDPISGHTALYWYRQSLGQGPEFLIYFQGTGAADDSGLPNDRFFAVRPEGSVSTLKIQRTERGDSAVYLCASSPTWAGGPTDTQYFGPGTRLTVL.

There are many counts of this clonotype. This chain uses TRBV6-2 or TRBV6-3 with TRBJ2-5, with 12 positions matching TRBD2. The CDR3 totals 15 residues. In germline, CDR1 is MNHEY, CDR2 SVGEGT. V lost 7 bases and J lost 1; bases outside the gene matches: 4. This CDR3 reads CASKTSGGVQETQYF. The CDR3 DNA follows: TGTGCCAGCAAGACTAGCGGGGGAGTCCAAGAGACCCAGTACTTC.

In its sample, this clonotype was seen a few times. The chain carries TRBV7-9 and TRBJ2-2; TRBD2 agrees at 8 bases. CDR3 length equals 15 residues. Germline V lookup: CDR1 SEHNR, CDR2 FQNEAQ (reference sequence). V dropped 0 bases and J dropped 6; count of bases not matched to a gene: 3. The CDR3 reads CASSLATSGSGELFF. The CDR3 DNA reads TGTGCCAGCAGCTTAGCAACTAGCGGTTCCGGGGAGCTGTTTTTT.

The rearrangement joins TRBV7-8 to TRBJ2-7, with D unresolved. This CDR3 comprises 15 residues. Germline V gene sequence: CDR1 SGHVS, CDR2 FQNEAQ. Trimming stripped 2 bases from V and 6 bases from J, with 17 bases between. CDR3 region: CASSLIPARPGEQYF. The CDR3, as DNA: TGTGCCAGCAGCTTAATACCCGCCCGCCCTGGCGAGCAGTACTTC. The full variable domain, its missing parts supplied by reference TRBV7-8 and TRBJ2-7, is GAGVSQSPRYKVAKRGQDVALRCDPISGHVSLFWYQQALGQGPEFLTYFQNEAQLDKSGLPSDRFFAERPEGSVSTLKIQRTQQEDSAVYLCASSLIPARPGEQYFGPGTRLTVT.

The V gene is TRBV12-3 or TRBV12-4, the J gene TRBJ2-1, with D unclear. There are 11 residues in the CDR3. The germline V and J ends were trimmed by 5 bases and 7 bases, with 6 bases remaining between them. CDR3 protein: CASSRLNEQFF. The CDR3 DNA follows: TGTGCCAGCAGTCGGTTGAATGAGCAGTTCTTC.

This CDR3 is CASSFRELYRGGYTF. The CDR3 DNA is TGTGCCAGCAGCTTTAGAGAGCTCTACAGGGGAGGCTACACCTTC. The chain is built from TRBV7-2 and TRBJ1-2; TRBD1 matches at 7 bases. Germline trimming cut 3 bases from V and 8 bases from J; bases unmatched to any gene: 12. The CDR3 spans 15 residues. Germline V gives CDR1 SGHTA, CDR2 FQGNSA.

This clonotype has only a few counts. The chain uses TRBV19 and TRBJ2-4, with a possible D match to TRBD2 (5 bases). CDR1 and CDR2 (germline): LNHDA, SQIVND (reference sequence). The length of the CDR3 is 15 residues. Trimming removed 5 bases at V and 0 bases at J, with 11 bases between. The CDR3 loop reads CASSPRDLAKNIQYF. The CDR3 coding sequence is TGTGCCAGTAGTCCCCGGGATCTAGCCAAAAACATTCAGTACTTC.

This clonotype was observed many times. V usage is TRBV7-2 and J usage is TRBJ1-5; unclear D gene. The length of the CDR3 is 15 residues. Germline V CDR1 and CDR2: SGHTA, FQGNSA. The V end was cut by 3 bases, the J end by 0 bases, with 9 bases between. For the CDR3, the DNA is TGTGCCAGCAGCTTTGCTAGGAGTAGCAATCAGCCCCAGCATTTT. The encoded protein is CASSFARSSNQPQHF. Full variable domain (remainder filled in from reference TRBV7-2 and TRBJ1-5): GAGVSQSPSNKVTEKGKDVELRCDPISGHTALYWYRQSLGQGLEFLIYFQGNSAPDKSGLPSDRFSAERTGGSVSTLTIQRTQQEDSAVYLCASSFARSSNQPQHFGDGTRLSIL.

The CDR3 DNA reads TGTGCCAGCAGCCGAAAGACAGGGAACTACGAGCAGTACTTC. Translation: CASSRKTGNYEQYF. The rearrangement joins TRBV3-1 to TRBJ2-7, with 7 nucleotides matching TRBD1. Germline CDR1 is LGHDT and CDR2 is YNNKEL (reference sequence). V lost 4 bases and J lost 3; bases outside the gene matches: 6. The CDR3 length is 14 residues.

This clonotype has more than one count but fewer than ten. This rearrangement joins TRBV10-2 to TRBJ1-5, with D uncertain. The length of the CDR3 is 15 residues. CDR1 and CDR2 (germline): WSHSY, SAAADI. Trimming removed 5 bases from V and 3 bases from J, with 14 bases in between. The CDR3 here is CASSSSPGINQPQHF. The CDR3 coding sequence is TGCGCCAGCAGTTCGAGCCCTGGGATCAATCAGCCCCAGCATTTT.

This clonotype was seen at least ten times. The chain uses TRBV11-2 and TRBJ1-6; 7 bases agree with TRBD1. This CDR3 is built from 16 residues. Trimming at V came to 5 bases and at J to 9 bases, leaving 13 bases not matched to a gene. The V gene's germline CDR1 is SGHAT and CDR2 FQNNGV. The CDR3 here is CASSPILQGKGSPLHF. The CDR3 DNA reads TGTGCCAGCAGCCCAATCCTACAGGGGAAGGGTTCACCCCTCCACTTT.

This clonotype was picked up many times. The gene calls are TRBV7-9 and TRBJ1-5; D is possibly TRBD1 (5 bases). This CDR3 is built from 15 residues. V lost 5 bases to trimming and J lost 7 bases, with 18 bases between them. From germline, CDR1 is SEHNR and CDR2 FQNEAQ (reference sequence). The CDR3 coding sequence is TGTGCCAGCAGCCCAATGGACGGACGGGGGCAGCCCCAGCATTTT. Residues: CASSPMDGRGQPQHF.

This clonotype was found many times. The V gene is TRBV27, the J gene TRBJ2-4; D ambiguous. The CDR3 totals 14 residues. Germline V gives CDR1 MNHEY, CDR2 SMNVEV (reference sequence). Trimming pared 1 base from V and 0 bases from J, leaving 4 bases between. In nucleotides, the CDR3 is TGTGCCAGCAGTTTATTCTTAGCCAAAAACATTCAGTACTTC. Protein product: CASSLFLAKNIQYF.

This clonotype was detected ten times or more. V is TRBV6-1 and J is TRBJ2-1, with 9 bases that match TRBD1. Germline assignment: CDR1 MNHNS and CDR2 SASEGT. This CDR3 is built from 15 residues. Trimming at V came to 6 bases and at J to 5 bases, leaving 8 bases not matched to a gene. CDR3 DNA sequence: TGTGCCAGCAGGACGACAGGGGGAGGACACAATGAGCAGTTCTTC. Protein product: CASRTTGGGHNEQFF.

This chain uses TRBV7-3 with TRBJ1-6; 10 nucleotides match TRBD1. This CDR3 region has 15 residues. Germline CDR1 SGHTA, CDR2 FQGTGA. V was clipped by 5 bases and J by 10 bases; unmatched bases: 8. CDR3 in amino acids: CASSLLGQGGSPLHF. In DNA form, the CDR3 reads TGTGCCAGCAGCCTACTAGGACAGGGGGGATCACCCCTCCACTTT.

The table lists this clonotype with a few counts. The chain couples TRBV13 to TRBJ2-2; D is unresolved. Looked up from germline, CDR1 is PRHDT and CDR2 is FYEKMQ (reference sequence). The ends were cut back, 5 bases at V and 5 bases at J, with 6 bases in the middle. The CDR3 loop spans 12 amino acids. CDR3 sequence: CASSPRTGELFF. For the CDR3, the DNA is TGTGCCAGCAGCCCAAGGACCGGGGAGCTGTTTTTT.

This clonotype has a count of ten or more. The rearrangement joins TRBV4-3 to TRBJ1-3; tentatively, D is TRBD1 (5 bases). In germline, CDR1 is LGHNA, CDR2 YSLEER. The CDR3 has 16 amino acids. V was trimmed by 2 bases and J by 0 bases, leaving 11 bases between them. The CDR3 coding sequence is TGCGCCAGCAGCCAAAACCCGGACACCTCTGGAAACACCATATATTTT. Protein product: CASSQNPDTSGNTIYF.

This clonotype was detected a few times. V is TRBV11-2 and J is TRBJ2-5; no clear D. With 0 bases removed from V and 4 bases from J, the gap between germline ends came to 9 bases. In germline, CDR1 is SGHAT, CDR2 FQNNGV. This CDR3 contains 14 residues. CDR3 loop: CASSLEGKLETQYF. Here the CDR3 DNA reads TGTGCCAGCAGCTTAGAAGGGAAGTTAGAGACCCAGTACTTC. Full variable domain (missing parts from reference TRBV11-2 and TRBJ2-5): EAGVAQSPRYKIIEKRQSVAFWCNPISGHATLYWYQQILGQGPKLLIQFQNNGVVDDSQLPKDRFSAERLKGVDSTLKIQPAKLEDSAVYLCASSLEGKLETQYFGPGTRLLVL.

This clonotype was counted a few times. The CDR3 spells CASSPSPLAGGLSHEQYV. CDR3 coding DNA: TGTGCCAGCAGTCCCTCTCCCCTTGCGGGGGGCCTATCCCACGAGCAGTACGTC. The chain recombines TRBV27 with TRBJ2-7; 8 bases map to TRBD2. Germline lookup yields CDR1 MNHEY and CDR2 SMNVEV (reference sequence). The trim removed 5 bases at V and 5 bases at J, leaving 20 bases unmatched. The length of the CDR3 is 18 residues.

The chain has TRBV20-1 and TRBJ2-2; tentative D call: TRBD2 (5 bases). V lost 6 bases, J lost 3 bases, and 11 bases lay in between. The CDR3 spans 13 residues. Looked up from germline, CDR1 is DFQATT and CDR2 is SNEGSKA (reference sequence). The CDR3 coding sequence is TGCAGTGCGCTCCGAGGGTACACCGGGGAGCTGTTTTTT. Amino acids: CSALRGYTGELFF.

The genes are TRBV12-3 or TRBV12-4 and TRBJ1-1; the match to TRBD1 covers 7 bases. This CDR3 has 12 amino acids. The trim removed 3 bases at V and 9 bases at J, leaving 4 bases unmatched. CDR3 coding DNA: TGTGCCAGCAGTTTCGAGACAGGGAAAGCTTTCTTT. Protein: CASSFETGKAFF.